The 32 T cell receptor beta chains reported below all come from one sample, sequenced in a study of blood T cell repertoires in COVID-19. TCRdb's copy holds only in-frame clones and misses some; the assay was immunoSEQ multiplex PCR. The sample holds 400,000 to 500,000 clones, around 86% seen once. The sample was peripheral blood. Receptor source: a woman in her twenties or thirties with active or convalescent COVID-19.

Here the CDR3 DNA reads TGTGCCAGCAGCCCCGACAGGGAAACTAACTATGGCTACACCTTC. Translation: CASSPDRETNYGYTF. The chain combines TRBV6-6 with TRBJ1-2; 7 bases agree with TRBD1. V lost 6 bases, J lost 0 bases, and 7 bases stayed unmatched. This CDR3 has 15 amino acids. Germline lookup yields CDR1 MNHNY and CDR2 SVGAGI (reference sequence).

The chain employs TRBV4-1 and TRBJ2-7; D is ambiguous. V lost 3 bases and J 7 bases, leaving 7 bases between the germline ends. The germline CDR1 and CDR2 sequences are MGHRA and YSYEKL. The CDR3 contains 11 residues. The CDR3 sequence: CASSQNREQYF. CDR3 DNA sequence: TGCGCCAGCAGCCAGAACCGGGAGCAGTACTTC.

The chain links TRBV18 to TRBJ2-5, with D maybe TRBD1 (5 bases). The V gene's germline CDR1 is KGHSH and CDR2 LQKENI. Trimming pared 0 bases from V and 4 bases from J, leaving 9 bases between. The CDR3 is 14 residues long. Written as DNA, the CDR3 is TGTGCCAGCTCACCACCGCCAGGGCTAGAGACCCAGTACTTC. Residues: CASSPPPGLETQYF.

The CDR3 protein is CASSLAWGGLAQETQYF. For the CDR3, the DNA is TGCGCCAGCAGCTTGGCGTGGGGGGGGCTTGCCCAAGAGACCCAGTACTTC. The rearrangement uses TRBV5-1 and TRBJ2-5, with D perhaps matching TRBD2 (7 bases). The CDR3 has 17 amino acids. Trimming removed 0 bases at V and 1 base at J, with 16 bases between. The V gene's germline CDR1 is SGHRS and CDR2 YFSETQ.

V gene TRBV14 combines with J gene TRBJ2-3; TRBD2 matches 13 bases. Germline CDR1 and CDR2: SGHDN and FVKESK. The CDR3 contains 16 residues. V shed 4 bases and J 7 bases; nucleotides not matched to a gene: 8. Here the CDR3 reads CASSPWTSGSSNTQYF. CDR3 nucleotide sequence: TGTGCCAGCAGCCCTTGGACTAGCGGGAGCTCAAATACGCAGTATTTT.

As to this clone: Other DNA sequences in this specimen translate into the identical CDR3. The CDR3, as DNA: TGTGCCACCAGCAGAGGGGGACAGAACTATGGCTACACCTTC. This sequence encodes CATSRGGQNYGYTF. The chain joins TRBV15 to TRBJ1-2; the match to TRBD1 covers 7 bases. V was pared by 1 base and J by 2 bases, with 1 base of the junction left unmatched. CDR1 and CDR2 from the germline V gene are LNHNV and YYDKDF (reference sequence). The CDR3 is 14 amino acids.

This clone is classed as medium-sized. As DNA, the CDR3 is TGTGCCAGCAGCTCGGGACTAGCCCGGGCCGGGGAGCTGTTTTTT. Translated: CASSSGLARAGELFF. The genes are TRBV7-6 and TRBJ2-2, with 9 bases aligning to TRBD2. V gave up 4 bases and J gave up 6 bases; unmatched junction bases: 6. This CDR3 is 15 amino acids long. CDR1 and CDR2 from the germline V gene are SGHVS and FNYEAQ. The full variable domain, in which reference TRBV7-6 and TRBJ2-2 provide the parts outside the CDR3, is GAGVSQSPRYKVTKRGQDVALRCDPISGHVSLYWYRQALGQGPEFLTYFNYEAQQDKSGLPNDRFSAERPEGSISTLTIQRTEQRDSAMYRCASSSGLARAGELFFGEGSRLTVL.

Of note for this clone: The germline gene is not matched at one end of the junction; a read error may be the cause. V usage is TRBV4-1 and J usage is TRBJ1-3, with a tentative D call TRBD1 (5 bases). CDR1 and CDR2 from the germline V gene are MGHRA and YSYEKL. The CDR3 has 13 amino acids. CDR3 region: CASSQIVGEAINF. The CDR3 bases are TGCGCCAGCAGCCAGATCGTAGGGGAGGCGATTAATTTT.

This chain joins TRBV6-1 and TRBJ1-4, with 9 bases matching TRBD1. With V trimmed by 1 base and J by 6 bases, 6 bases remained unmatched. This CDR3 is built from 16 residues. The germline gives CDR1 MNHNS, CDR2 SASEGT. CDR3 amino acids: CASSEDGGQGYEKLFF. Here the CDR3 DNA reads TGTGCCAGCAGTGAAGACGGAGGACAGGGGTATGAAAAACTGTTTTTT.

The rearrangement joins TRBV27 to TRBJ2-7; 13 bases match TRBD2. The V and J ends lost 4 bases and 3 bases, in that order; junction bases with no gene match: 3. CDR3 length: 15 residues. Per germline, CDR1 MNHEY and CDR2 SMNVEV (reference sequence). CDR3 amino acids: CASSSGLAGIYEQYF. The CDR3 bases are TGTGCCAGCAGTTCGGGACTAGCGGGGATCTACGAGCAGTACTTC.

Worth noting for this clone: The sample has other DNA sequences that encode this CDR3 too. The V gene is TRBV5-1, the J gene TRBJ1-1, with D possibly matching TRBD1 (5 bases). CDR1 and CDR2 (germline): SGHRS, YFSETQ. The CDR3 extends over 14 amino acids. Trimming took off 2 bases at V and 1 base at J, with 9 bases between the two ends. The CDR3 region has the DNA TGCGCCAGCAGCTTAGACGGGGGGAACACTGAAGCTTTCTTT. Protein product: CASSLDGGNTEAFF.

This rearrangement joins TRBV4-2 to TRBJ2-7, with TRBD2 matching 13 bases. The CDR3 is 21 amino acids. Germline-derived CDR1 and CDR2 are LGHNA and YNFKEQ. The V and J ends lost 4 bases and 2 bases, in that order; junction bases with no gene match: 20. The CDR3 DNA reads TGTGCCAGCAGCCCCTATGGGTCCGGGACTAGCGGGGATGCGCGCCCCTACGAGCAGTACTTC. Translated, it gives CASSPYGSGTSGDARPYEQYF.

The gene calls are TRBV20-1 and TRBJ2-3; 7 positions match TRBD2. J was trimmed by 9 bases and V by 6 bases; bases with no gene match: 6. This CDR3 comprises 11 residues. The germline V gene has CDR1 DFQATT and CDR2 SNEGSKA (reference sequence). The CDR3 region has the DNA TGCAGTGCCCCTGGGGAGGGAACGCAGTATTTT. This codes for CSAPGEGTQYF.

This chain joins TRBV6-1 and TRBJ1-3; possibly TRBD1 for D (6 bases). The V end lost 2 bases, the J end lost 4 bases, and 12 bases lay between the germline ends. Germline CDR1 MNHNS, CDR2 SASEGT. The CDR3 consists of 15 residues. CDR3 region: CASSEIETGGNTIYF. The CDR3 coding sequence is TGTGCCAGCAGTGAAATAGAAACAGGGGGAAACACCATATATTTT.

The V gene is TRBV6-5, the J gene TRBJ1-4; no clear D gene. The CDR3 extends over 13 amino acids. CDR1 and CDR2 (germline): MNHEY, SVGAGI. V dropped 5 bases and J dropped 4 bases, with 8 bases sitting between them. CDR3 in DNA: TGTGCCAGCAGTCCCCGACTTAATGAAAAACTGTTTTTT. This translates into CASSPRLNEKLFF.

This clone occurred once. The gene calls are TRBV19 and TRBJ2-7; TRBD1 matches at 7 bases. Germline-derived CDR1 and CDR2 are LNHDA and SQIVND (reference sequence). The CDR3 totals 12 residues. Losses at the gene ends were 6 bases for V and 5 bases for J; bases not matched to a gene: 4. Here the CDR3 reads CASRGTAHEQYF. In DNA form, the CDR3 reads TGTGCCAGTAGGGGGACAGCCCACGAGCAGTACTTC.

The V call is TRBV14, the J call TRBJ1-1; a possible D gene is TRBD1 (5 bases). The germline V gene encodes CDR1 SGHDN and CDR2 FVKESK. The CDR3 is 15 amino acids. Trimming shortened V by 4 bases and J by 3 bases, and 15 bases separated the two germline ends. CDR3 coding DNA: TGTGCCAGCAGCCGGTTAGCAGGGTACGACACTGAAGCTTTCTTT. Encoded protein: CASSRLAGYDTEAFF.

V is TRBV7-9 and J is TRBJ1-1; D is unresolved. The CDR3 is made up of 13 amino acids. Looked up from germline, CDR1 is SEHNR and CDR2 is FQNEAQ (reference sequence). V lost 1 base, J lost 4 bases, and 7 bases lay in between. The DNA of the CDR3 is TGTGCCAGCAGCTTAGGACATGTCACTGAAGCTTTCTTT. Translation: CASSLGHVTEAFF.

The count of this clone is one. Here the CDR3 reads CASSSLSQGAAYEQYF. CDR3 bases: TGTGCCAGCAGTTCCCTATCACAGGGGGCGGCCTACGAGCAGTACTTC. The J gene is TRBJ2-7, the V gene TRBV27; 9 bases map to TRBD1. Per germline, CDR1 MNHEY and CDR2 SMNVEV (reference sequence). Losses at the gene ends were 4 bases for V and 2 bases for J; bases not matched to a gene: 9. The CDR3 spans 16 residues.

This chain links TRBV6-5 with TRBJ2-1; tentative D call: TRBD1 (6 bases). This CDR3 spans 15 amino acids. V was pared by 0 bases and J by 8 bases, with 14 bases between. Germline CDR1 reads MNHEY; CDR2 reads SVGAGI. CDR3 protein: CASSYSPTGIDEQFF. As DNA, the CDR3 is TGTGCCAGCAGTTACTCGCCCACAGGGATCGATGAGCAGTTCTTC.

The genes are TRBV10-3 and TRBJ1-2; possibly TRBD1 for D (6 bases). With 3 bases removed from V and 2 bases from J, the gap between germline ends came to 13 bases. The CDR3 totals 15 residues. CDR1 and CDR2 from the germline V gene are ENHRY and SYGVKD. CDR3 sequence reads: CAISDPPQGNYGYTF. The CDR3 DNA reads as TGTGCCATCAGTGACCCGCCGCAGGGGAACTATGGCTACACCTTC.

This clone was detected once. The chain has TRBV21-1 and TRBJ1-3; no DNA check was done on the table's D call, TRBD1. TRBV21-1 is listed as a pseudogene. There are 18 residues in the CDR3. CDR3 in DNA: TGTGCCAGCAGCCCCCTAGGACACATCACAAGCTCTGGAAACACCATATATTTT. Translating gives CASSPLGHITSSGNTIYF.

The chain employs TRBV2 and TRBJ2-5; 9 nucleotides agree with TRBD2. Germline CDR1 SNHLY, CDR2 FYNNEI. V lost 7 bases to trimming and J lost 2 bases; unmatched junction nucleotides: 8. The CDR3 spans 15 residues. The CDR3: CASNIAGVPQETQYF. CDR3 in DNA: TGTGCCAGCAATATAGCGGGAGTGCCTCAAGAGACCCAGTACTTC. Full variable domain (rest looked up from reference TRBV2 and TRBJ2-5): EPEVTQTPSHQVTQMGQEVILRCVPISNHLYFYWYRQILGQKVEFLVSFYNNEISEKSEIFDDQFSVERPDGSNFTLKIRSTKLEDSAMYFCASNIAGVPQETQYFGPGTRLLVL.

The chain carries TRBV4-1 and TRBJ1-5; 8 nucleotides match TRBD1. The CDR3 is 19 amino acids. CDR1 and CDR2 from the germline V gene are MGHRA and YSYEKL. After removal of 0 bases from V and 0 bases from J, the junction contained 10 bases not matched to a gene. CDR3 sequence: CASSQELGQATHSNQPQHF. CDR3 nucleotides: TGCGCCAGCAGCCAAGAACTGGGACAGGCCACCCATAGCAATCAGCCCCAGCATTTT.

This chain's CDR3 is CASSAQGAGDTQYF. CDR3 in DNA: TGTGCCAGCAGCGCACAGGGGGCGGGAGATACGCAGTATTTT. The J gene is TRBJ2-3, the V gene TRBV7-2; 9 bases match TRBD1. The CDR3 is made up of 14 amino acids. V was clipped by 5 bases and J by 5 bases; unmatched bases: 5. Germline loops: CDR1 SGHTA, CDR2 FQGNSA.

V is TRBV3-1 (or the pseudogene TRBV3-2) and J is TRBJ2-5, with TRBD2 identical over 10 bases. The CDR3 length is 16 residues. Germline V lookup: CDR1 LGHDT, CDR2 YNNKEL (reference sequence). V was pared by 1 base and J by 4 bases, with 6 bases of the junction left unmatched. The CDR3 DNA reads TGTGCCAGCAGCCAAGCTAGCGGGAGTTTTAGAGAGACCCAGTACTTC. Amino acid sequence: CASSQASGSFRETQYF.

The chain couples TRBV29-1 to TRBJ2-3, with D possibly matching TRBD1 (5 bases). Trimming removed 2 bases from V and 2 bases from J, with 11 bases in between. Germline lookup yields CDR1 SQVTM and CDR2 ANQGSEA. The CDR3 runs to 14 residues. The CDR3 DNA reads as TGCAGCGTTGAAAGTGGGGCTACCACAGATACGCAGTATTTT. Translating it yields CSVESGATTDTQYF.

CDR3 region: CASSLGLAGEGEQFF. CDR3 in DNA: TGTGCCAGCAGCTTAGGCCTAGCGGGAGAAGGTGAGCAGTTCTTC. The genes are TRBV7-7 and TRBJ2-1, with 10 positions matching TRBD2. The germline V gene has CDR1 SSHAT and CDR2 FNYEAQ (reference sequence). Trimming cost V 1 base and J 9 bases; bases outside gene matches: 6. The length of the CDR3 is 15 residues.

This clone was observed a single time. The chain links TRBV5-4 to TRBJ1-1; 7 bases fit TRBD1. Germline assignment: CDR1 SGHNT and CDR2 YYREEE (reference sequence). The J segment lost 3 bases and the V segment lost 4 bases, leaving 6 bases of the junction unmatched. This CDR3 has 14 amino acids. CDR3 nucleotide sequence: TGTGCCAGCAGCGTAGGAACAGGGGACACTGAAGCTTTCTTT. Translation gives CASSVGTGDTEAFF.

The chain links TRBV3-1 (or the pseudogene TRBV3-2) to TRBJ1-2; D uncertain. CDR1 is LGHDT, CDR2 YNNKEL, per germline (reference sequence). With 2 bases removed from V and 4 bases from J, the gap between germline ends came to 11 bases. The CDR3 has 14 amino acids. Written as DNA, the CDR3 is TGTGCCAGCAGCCAATGGGAGGAACCCTATGGCTACACCTTC. This codes for CASSQWEEPYGYTF.

This chain links TRBV4-1 with TRBJ1-2, with 8 bases fitting TRBD1. The CDR3 sequence is 14 residues long. Germline trimming cut 3 bases from V and 2 bases from J; bases unmatched to any gene: 2. Germline loops: CDR1 MGHRA, CDR2 YSYEKL. CDR3 in DNA: TGCGCCAGCAGCCACGGACAGGGAAACTATGGCTACACCTTC. Protein sequence: CASSHGQGNYGYTF.

This clone was observed a handful of times. The chain recombines TRBV2 with TRBJ2-2; 7 nucleotides line up with TRBD2. V lost 5 bases and J lost 1; bases outside the gene matches: 1. CDR3 length: 14 amino acids. Per germline, CDR1 SNHLY and CDR2 FYNNEI. Written as DNA, the CDR3 is TGTGCCAGCAGTACGGGGGGGAACACCGGGGAGCTGTTTTTT. Residues: CASSTGGNTGELFF.